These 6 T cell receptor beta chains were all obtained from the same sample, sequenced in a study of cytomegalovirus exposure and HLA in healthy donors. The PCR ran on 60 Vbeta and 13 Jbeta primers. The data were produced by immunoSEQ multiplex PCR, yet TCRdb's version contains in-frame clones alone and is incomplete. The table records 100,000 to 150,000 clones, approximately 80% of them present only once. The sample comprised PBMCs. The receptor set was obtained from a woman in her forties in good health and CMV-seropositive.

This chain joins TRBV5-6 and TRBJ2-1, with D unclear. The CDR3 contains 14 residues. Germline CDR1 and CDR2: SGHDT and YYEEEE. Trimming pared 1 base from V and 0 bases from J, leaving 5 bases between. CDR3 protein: CASSLRSSYNEQFF. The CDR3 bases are TGTGCCAGCAGCTTGCGGAGCTCCTACAATGAGCAGTTCTTC.

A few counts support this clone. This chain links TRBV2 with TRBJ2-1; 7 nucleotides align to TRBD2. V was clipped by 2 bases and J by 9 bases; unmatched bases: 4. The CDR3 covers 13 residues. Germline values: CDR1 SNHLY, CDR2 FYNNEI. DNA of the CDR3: TGTGCCAGCAGTGAATTGGGGGGGAGTGAGCAGTTCTTC. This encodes CASSELGGSEQFF.

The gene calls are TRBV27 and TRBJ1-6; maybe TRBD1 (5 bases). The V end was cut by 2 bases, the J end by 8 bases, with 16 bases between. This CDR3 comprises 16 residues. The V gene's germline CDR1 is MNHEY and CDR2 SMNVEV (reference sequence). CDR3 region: CASSLKGRQKDSPLHF. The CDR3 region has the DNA TGTGCCAGCAGTTTAAAGGGTAGACAGAAGGATTCACCCCTCCACTTT.

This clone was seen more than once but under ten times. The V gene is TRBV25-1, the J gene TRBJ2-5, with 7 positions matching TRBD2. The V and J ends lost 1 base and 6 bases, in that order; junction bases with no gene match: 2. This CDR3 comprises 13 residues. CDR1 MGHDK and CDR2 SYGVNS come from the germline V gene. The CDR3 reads CASSEWEGKTQYF. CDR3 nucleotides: TGTGCCAGCAGTGAATGGGAGGGAAAGACCCAGTACTTC.

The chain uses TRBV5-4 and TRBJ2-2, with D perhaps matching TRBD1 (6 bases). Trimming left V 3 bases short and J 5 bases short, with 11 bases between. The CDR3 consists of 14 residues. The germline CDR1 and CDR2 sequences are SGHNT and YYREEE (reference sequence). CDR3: CASSYTGKTGELFF. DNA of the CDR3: TGTGCCAGCAGCTATACAGGGAAAACCGGGGAGCTGTTTTTT. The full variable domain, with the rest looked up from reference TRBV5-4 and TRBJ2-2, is ETGVTQSPTHLIKTRGQQVTLRCSSQSGHNTVSWYQQALGQGPQFIFQYYREEENGRGNFPPRFSGLQFPNYSSELNVNALELDDSALYLCASSYTGKTGELFFGEGSRLTVL.

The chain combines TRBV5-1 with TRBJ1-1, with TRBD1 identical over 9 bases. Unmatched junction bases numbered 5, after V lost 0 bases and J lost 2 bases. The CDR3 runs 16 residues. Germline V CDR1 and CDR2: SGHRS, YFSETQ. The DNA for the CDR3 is TGCGCCAGCAGCTTGGACCCGGGACAGGGCAACACTGAAGCTTTCTTT. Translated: CASSLDPGQGNTEAFF.